This T cell receptor (beta chain) came from a study of T cells expressing NK-cell markers. The germline V gene encodes CDR1 MNHEY and CDR2 SMNVEV (reference sequence). The CDR3 totals 13 residues. Reprocessing the 5' RACE reads, TCRdb reports a single entry for every CDR3 protein and omits DNA. This sample's table has about 380,000 distinct CDR3 sequences. The chain links TRBV27 to TRBJ1-2; TCRdb's D gene call, TRBD1, goes unchecked for lack of DNA. The clonotype originates from a man aged 18-70 years in good health. Sequences were obtained from blood T cells: a sorted CD56 or NKG2C T cell subset, CD4+ or CD8+ T cells, or bulk PBMC T cells (not recorded which). The CDR3 loop is CASSPGSLYGYTF.